This T cell receptor (beta chain) was identified during a study of breast tumors, draining lymph nodes, adjacent tissues. General study findings and limits: The data were judged consistent with most tumor T cells coming from lymph node and expanding in tumor. Tumor repertoires ranked between lymph nodes and nontumor tissue in diversity, with V and J gene preferences. Tumor T cell lymph node origin was a supported hypothesis, not proven. Luminal-like breast cancer showed significantly greater tumor-nontumor repertoire similarity than basal-like breast cancer did.

The lymph nodes were axillary draining lymph nodes from breast cancer patients. TCRdb independently ran MiXCR on the multiplex PCR reads; one entry per CDR3 protein. The table lists about 200,000 distinct CDR3 sequences, under 40% of them singletons. This clonotype was counted many times. Its antigen is undetermined. The V and J ends lost 3 bases and 3 bases respectively, with 18 bases between them. The CDR3 runs to 17 residues. This chain joins TRBV12-3 or TRBV12-4 and TRBJ2-1; D gene uncertain. Sequencing was performed on axillary lymph node tissue. This receptor was identified in a female donor with breast cancer. Some clones in this sample may be carry-over from other donors' samples. The CDR3 spells CASSFVPNLDYYNEQFF. CDR3 DNA: TGTGCCAGCAGTTTTGTCCCCAATTTGGATTACTACAATGAGCAGTTCTTC.